This section outlines one TCR beta chain sequence together with its context. As handled by the study authors: Using reference gene primer amplification, nucleated cell counts were estimated. TCRdb keeps only in-frame clones here, not all; method: immunoSEQ multiplex PCR. V and J calls and clone size are copied from that table; D and trimming were computed from the DNA. The sample consists of 130,000 to 150,000 clones, about 86% of them appearing once. The CDR3 runs 16 residues. Germline V gene data show CDR1 as LGHNA and CDR2 as YSLEER. Trimming shortened V by 0 bases and J by 6 bases, and 18 bases separated the two germline ends. The data belong to a study of blood T cell repertoires in COVID-19. On the study more broadly: The origin of the acute and convalescent COVID-19 samples was the United States, Italy and Spain. The cDNA or gDNA used as material had been derived from T cells, B-cell-depleted T cells, or PBMCs.

This TCR was recovered from a human donor in a cohort sampled during active COVID-19. This sequence joins TRBV4-3 and TRBJ2-7; possible D gene TRBD1, 5 bases. The specimen sequenced was peripheral blood. The CDR3 sequence is CASSQDRFRVKGEQYF. In nucleotides, the CDR3 is TGCGCCAGCAGCCAAGATCGCTTCAGGGTGAAGGGCGAGCAGTACTTC.